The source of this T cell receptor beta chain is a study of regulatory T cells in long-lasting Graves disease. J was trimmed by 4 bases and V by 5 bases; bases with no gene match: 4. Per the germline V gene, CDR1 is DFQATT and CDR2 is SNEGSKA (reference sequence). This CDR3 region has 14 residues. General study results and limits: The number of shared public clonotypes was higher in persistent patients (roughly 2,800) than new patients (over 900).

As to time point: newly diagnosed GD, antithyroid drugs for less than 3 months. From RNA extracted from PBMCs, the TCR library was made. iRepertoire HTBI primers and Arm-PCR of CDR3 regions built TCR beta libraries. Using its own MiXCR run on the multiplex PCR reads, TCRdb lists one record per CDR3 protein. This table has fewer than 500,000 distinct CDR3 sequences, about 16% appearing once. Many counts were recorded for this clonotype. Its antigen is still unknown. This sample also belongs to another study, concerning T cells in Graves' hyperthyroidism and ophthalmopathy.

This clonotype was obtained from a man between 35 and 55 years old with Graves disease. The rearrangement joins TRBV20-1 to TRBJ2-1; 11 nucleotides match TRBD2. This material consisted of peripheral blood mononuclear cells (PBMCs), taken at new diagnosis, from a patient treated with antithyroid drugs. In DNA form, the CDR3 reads TGCAGTGCTCAAACTAGCGGGAGTTACAATGAGCAGTTCTTC. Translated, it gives CSAQTSGSYNEQFF.